The 28 T cell receptor beta chains in this list originate from one sample, sequenced in a study of T cell changes during pregnancy in multiple sclerosis. The data were produced by immunoSEQ multiplex PCR, yet TCRdb's version contains in-frame clones alone and is incomplete. The table lists about 53,000 clones, about 90% of them singletons, with 0.45% to 0.5% in the top ten. The specimen comprised CD4+ T cells from peripheral blood mononuclear cells, sampled in the third trimester of pregnancy. Receptor source: a female donor with multiple sclerosis, enrolled in a pregnancy study.

V and J are TRBV19 and TRBJ2-7; D not certain. The CDR3 length is 12 residues. Trimming took off 4 bases at V and 6 bases at J, with 10 bases between the two ends. The V gene's germline CDR1 is LNHDA and CDR2 SQIVND (reference sequence). This CDR3 is CASSTVNGEQYF. Here the CDR3 DNA reads TGTGCCAGTAGTACGGTAAACGGCGAGCAGTACTTC.

The rearrangement uses TRBV18 and TRBJ2-1; 7 bases match TRBD2. Germline V gives CDR1 KGHSH, CDR2 LQKENI. Trimming cost V 3 bases and J 0 bases; bases outside gene matches: 2. The CDR3 consists of 15 residues. CDR3 DNA: TGTGCCAGCTCACCGGGGGGGGGCTCCTACAATGAGCAGTTCTTC. Protein: CASSPGGGSYNEQFF.

The rearrangement uses TRBV19 and TRBJ2-5; no firm D call. The CDR3 covers 14 residues. Trimming shortened V by 3 bases and J by 5 bases, and 13 bases separated the two germline ends. Germline V lookup: CDR1 LNHDA, CDR2 SQIVND (reference sequence). The CDR3 DNA follows: TGTGCCAGTAGTATTTCAACTCGAGCGGAGACCCAGTACTTC. Translation: CASSISTRAETQYF.

This clone was found once. The chain has TRBV19 and TRBJ2-7; tentatively, D is TRBD1 (5 bases). In germline, CDR1 is LNHDA, CDR2 SQIVND (reference sequence). The CDR3 length is 14 residues. V lost 3 bases and J lost 3, with 12 bases in between. The CDR3 loop reads CASSIIQGGYEQYF. The CDR3 DNA follows: TGTGCCAGTAGTATTATCCAGGGCGGCTACGAGCAGTACTTC.

V is TRBV19 and J is TRBJ2-7; TRBD1 is a possible D gene (5 bases). The CDR3 consists of 15 residues. The V end lost 2 bases, the J end lost 0 bases, and 11 bases lay between the germline ends. Germline-derived CDR1 and CDR2 are LNHDA and SQIVND (reference sequence). CDR3: CASSIRPDSSYEQYF. The CDR3 DNA sequence: TGTGCCAGTAGTATACGGCCAGACAGCTCCTACGAGCAGTACTTC.

The chain links TRBV6-5 to TRBJ1-2; 11 nucleotides agree with TRBD1. J was trimmed by 7 bases and V by 3 bases; bases with no gene match: 7. CDR1 MNHEY and CDR2 SVGAGI come from the germline V gene. The CDR3 loop spans 15 amino acids. CDR3 loop: CASSYGGQGAIGYTF. The CDR3 DNA reads TGTGCCAGCAGTTATGGCGGACAGGGGGCGATTGGCTACACCTTC.

This clone appeared a single time. Here the CDR3 DNA reads TGTGCCTGGGGGGACAGGGGAAGATCACCCCTCCACTTT. Translated, it gives CAWGDRGRSPLHF. The V gene is TRBV30, the J gene TRBJ1-6; the match to TRBD1 covers 10 bases. There are 13 residues in the CDR3. Germline CDR1 and CDR2: GTSNPN and SVGIG (reference sequence). V lost 5 bases to trimming and J lost 10 bases; unmatched junction nucleotides: 5.

The chain is built from TRBV11-1 and TRBJ2-7; D uncertain. This CDR3 has 14 amino acids. Germline CDR1 is SGHAT and CDR2 is FQDESV (reference sequence). Trimming took 5 bases from V and 0 from J, leaving 11 bases between them. The CDR3, as DNA: TGTGCCAGCAGCCGAACACCCAGCTCCTACGAGCAGTACTTC. Amino acids: CASSRTPSSYEQYF.

The chain employs TRBV7-9 and TRBJ1-1; perhaps TRBD1 as D (5 bases). This CDR3 contains 14 residues. V was clipped by 3 bases and J by 8 bases, with 16 bases between them. The germline V gene has CDR1 SEHNR and CDR2 FQNEAQ (reference sequence). The CDR3 DNA sequence: TGTGCCAGCAGCTTCCCGATTCAAGGGGCAGAAGCTTTCTTT. The encoded protein is CASSFPIQGAEAFF. Combining the CDR3 with reference TRBV7-9 and TRBJ1-1 gives the whole variable domain DTGVSQNPRHKITKRGQNVTFRCDPISEHNRLYWYRQTLGQGPEFLTYFQNEAQLEKSRLLSDRFSAERPKGSFSTLEIQRTEQGDSAMYLCASSFPIQGAEAFFGQGTRLTVV.

The V call is TRBV5-6, the J call TRBJ1-2; D perhaps matches TRBD1 (5 bases). V was clipped by 0 bases and J by 8 bases, with 14 bases between them. This CDR3 has 14 amino acids. Germline assignment: CDR1 SGHDT and CDR2 YYEEEE. The chain's CDR3 is CASSLGQGLGGYTF. The CDR3 DNA sequence: TGTGCCAGCAGCTTGGGTCAGGGCTTAGGAGGCTACACCTTC. The full variable domain, with the rest looked up from reference TRBV5-6 and TRBJ1-2, is DAGVTQSPTHLIKTRGQQVTLRCSPKSGHDTVSWYQQALGQGPQFIFQYYEEEERQRGNFPDRFSGHQFPNYSSELNVNALLLGDSALYLCASSLGQGLGGYTFGSGTRLTVV.

V usage is TRBV7-2 and J usage is TRBJ1-5, with D unclear. Germline V lookup: CDR1 SGHTA, CDR2 FQGNSA. The CDR3 covers 14 residues. V lost 4 bases to trimming and J lost 6 bases, with 13 bases between them. The CDR3 sequence is CASSSYGGRQPQHF. In nucleotides, the CDR3 is TGTGCCAGCAGCTCATACGGCGGCCGTCAGCCCCAGCATTTT.

This sequence joins TRBV19 and TRBJ2-2; D may be TRBD2 (7 bases). This CDR3 has 17 residues. Deletions cut 3 bases from V and 5 bases from J, with 19 bases between. Germline V CDR1 and CDR2: LNHDA, SQIVND (reference sequence). CDR3 loop: CASSIGYEGGRTGELFF. The CDR3 DNA is TGTGCCAGTAGTATTGGCTACGAGGGGGGGCGGACCGGGGAGCTGTTTTTT.

V usage is TRBV25-1 and J usage is TRBJ2-7; the match to TRBD1 covers 10 bases. CDR3 size: 13 residues. V dropped 4 bases and J dropped 6; count of bases not matched to a gene: 3. Germline assignment: CDR1 MGHDK and CDR2 SYGVNS. The CDR3 nucleotides are TGTGCCAGCAGTGGGGGACAGGGGCTCGAGCAGTACTTC. Translated, it gives CASSGGQGLEQYF.

This chain connects TRBV7-3 to TRBJ2-7, with TRBD1 matching 9 bases. V dropped 5 bases and J dropped 5; count of bases not matched to a gene: 13. There are 16 residues in the CDR3. Per germline, CDR1 SGHTA and CDR2 FQGTGA. CDR3 loop: CASSPRAGTGINEQYF. The CDR3 nucleotides read TGTGCCAGCAGCCCCAGAGCCGGGACAGGGATAAACGAGCAGTACTTC. Drawing the rest from reference TRBV7-3 and TRBJ2-7, the complete variable domain is GAGVSQTPSNKVTEKGKYVELRCDPISGHTALYWYRQSLGQGPEFLIYFQGTGAADDSGLPNDRFFAVRPEGSVSTLKIQRTERGDSAVYLCASSPRAGTGINEQYFGPGTRLTVT.

The rearrangement links TRBV9 to TRBJ2-1, with D perhaps TRBD2 (6 bases). The CDR3 covers 14 residues. Per germline, CDR1 SGDLS and CDR2 YYNGEE. Trimming pared 1 base from V and 8 bases from J, leaving 13 bases between. The CDR3 sequence: CASSVTGTSDEQFF. The CDR3 DNA reads TGTGCCAGCAGCGTAACCGGGACTTCGGATGAGCAGTTCTTC.

Here the CDR3 DNA reads TGTGCCTGGAAGGTCAACAGATATGAAAAACTGTTTTTT. The encoded protein is CAWKVNRYEKLFF. The chain couples TRBV30 to TRBJ1-4; D remains unclear. Germline values: CDR1 GTSNPN, CDR2 SVGIG (reference sequence). V was shortened by 4 bases and J by 6 bases, with 12 bases between the two germline ends. The CDR3 length is 13 residues.

J is TRBJ1-6 and V is TRBV4-1, with D possibly being TRBD1 (6 bases). Trimming cost V 2 bases and J 10 bases, with 15 bases left between them. Germline V gene data show CDR1 as MGHRA and CDR2 as YSYEKL. This CDR3 is built from 15 residues. CDR3 DNA sequence: TGCGCCAGCAGCCAACCATGGGACACCGGATCACCCCTCCACTTT. Protein: CASSQPWDTGSPLHF.

The gene calls are TRBV6-5 and TRBJ1-5; 7 positions match TRBD1. J lost 6 bases, V lost 5 bases, and 4 bases had no gene match. The V gene's germline CDR1 is MNHEY and CDR2 SVGAGI. The CDR3 sequence is 13 residues long. The CDR3 region is CASSIGGSQPQHF. CDR3 coding DNA: TGTGCCAGCAGTATAGGGGGCTCTCAGCCCCAGCATTTT.

The CDR3: CASSLLAGNDEQYF. DNA of the CDR3: TGCGCCAGCAGTCTTCTAGCGGGGAACGACGAGCAGTACTTC. V gene TRBV5-1 combines with J gene TRBJ2-7; 9 bases line up with TRBD2. This CDR3 region has 14 residues. V lost 5 bases, J lost 5 bases, and 8 bases stayed unmatched. The germline V gene has CDR1 SGHRS and CDR2 YFSETQ.

This clone was found once. J is TRBJ2-1 and V is TRBV6-5; 15 nucleotides match TRBD2. This CDR3 contains 16 residues. Germline V CDR1 and CDR2: MNHEY, SVGAGI. V lost 4 bases to trimming and J lost 5 bases; unmatched junction nucleotides: 3. CDR3 DNA sequence: TGTGCCAGCAGTTCCGGACTAGCGGGGGGGGACAATGAGCAGTTCTTC. Its protein product is CASSSGLAGGDNEQFF.

The chain links TRBV6-6 to TRBJ1-5; tentatively, D is TRBD1 (6 bases). Germline values: CDR1 MNHNY, CDR2 SVGAGI (reference sequence). Trimming removed 6 bases from V and 2 bases from J, with 17 bases in between. The CDR3 is made up of 16 amino acids. CDR3 amino acids: CASRLPDSFGNQPQHF. CDR3 DNA sequence: TGTGCCAGCAGACTCCCGGACAGTTTTGGCAATCAGCCCCAGCATTTT.

This clone has only one observation. The genes are TRBV6-1 and TRBJ1-1, with 10 positions matching TRBD1. The J segment lost 1 base and the V segment lost 3 bases, leaving 11 bases of the junction unmatched. The germline V gene encodes CDR1 MNHNS and CDR2 SASEGT. The CDR3 spans 18 residues. The CDR3 loop reads CASSEVFGTGARNTEAFF. CDR3 sequence (DNA): TGTGCCAGCAGTGAGGTGTTCGGGACAGGGGCGAGGAACACTGAAGCTTTCTTT.

CDR3 sequence reads: CASSGVFGDTIYF. The CDR3 DNA is TGTGCCAGCAGTGGGGTCTTCGGGGACACCATATATTTT. J is TRBJ1-3 and V is TRBV2; the D is unclear. The CDR3 runs 13 residues. Per germline, CDR1 SNHLY and CDR2 FYNNEI. V lost 4 bases and J 8 bases, leaving 12 bases between the germline ends.

Regarding this clone: Distinct nucleotide sequences in the sample also encode this CDR3. The J gene is TRBJ2-5, the V gene TRBV5-6; D may be TRBD2 (7 bases). The CDR3 contains 13 residues. The germline V gene has CDR1 SGHDT and CDR2 YYEEEE. Deletions cut 1 base from V and 5 bases from J, with 9 bases between. CDR3 nucleotide sequence: TGTGCCAGCAGCTTGAGGGGGGGGGAGACCCAGTACTTC. It yields the protein CASSLRGGETQYF.

This clone occurred once. The chain carries TRBV5-6 and TRBJ2-5, with D perhaps TRBD2 (5 bases). Trimming left V 1 base short and J 5 bases short, with 12 bases between. Germline V gene lookup returns CDR1 SGHDT and CDR2 YYEEEE. The CDR3 spans 14 residues. As DNA, the CDR3 is TGTGCCAGCAGCTTGAGCGGAGTTGGGGAGACCCAGTACTTC. Its protein product is CASSLSGVGETQYF.

J is TRBJ1-1 and V is TRBV5-6; 8 bases match TRBD1. This CDR3 contains 16 residues. Germline V lookup: CDR1 SGHDT, CDR2 YYEEEE. Trimming removed 4 bases from V and 0 bases from J; junction bases left unmatched: 8. The CDR3 loop reads CASSPGQGFMNTEAFF. For the CDR3, the DNA is TGTGCCAGCAGCCCCGGACAGGGATTTATGAACACTGAAGCTTTCTTT.

This clone was seen a single time. This chain uses TRBV30 with TRBJ2-7, with 10 bases fitting TRBD2. J was trimmed by 3 bases and V by 4 bases; bases with no gene match: 9. Looked up from germline, CDR1 is GTSNPN and CDR2 is SVGIG (reference sequence). This CDR3 is 15 amino acids long. The CDR3 DNA reads as TGTGCCTGGAACAAGCGGGGGGGCCTACGCTACGAGCAGTACTTC. This gives the protein CAWNKRGGLRYEQYF.

The chain carries TRBV11-1 and TRBJ2-3, with TRBD2 matching 10 bases. The germline V gene encodes CDR1 SGHAT and CDR2 FQDESV (reference sequence). V dropped 5 bases and J dropped 0; count of bases not matched to a gene: 14. The CDR3 length is 19 residues. In nucleotides, the CDR3 is TGTGCCAGCAGCCGAACGCGCAGCGGGGGGGGATTTAGCACAGATACGCAGTATTTT. Translation: CASSRTRSGGGFSTDTQYF.